The text below deals with one TCR beta chain. The antigen remains unidentified. There are 14 residues in the CDR3. Germline V gene data show CDR1 as LGHNA and CDR2 as YSLEER. V was clipped by 4 bases and J by 4 bases, with 14 bases between them. The protocol was immunoSEQ multiplex PCR, while the TCRdb copy is restricted to in-frame clones and leaves out a portion. The sample has around 35,000 clones, over 70% seen once; the top ten hold 1.5% to 2%. The record originates from a study of monozygotic twins with cystic fibrosis. Whole-study context: Libraries were built from around 2.8 micrograms of fragmented DNA using 15 PCR cycles.

The study's findings and limits: Unrelated CF individuals shared fewer identical clonotypes than monozygotic CF twins. Shared CDR3 numbers were not associated with age, concordance or severity.

Sequencing was carried out using blood. The sequence derives from a girl between 2 and 10 years old with cystic fibrosis. This rearrangement joins TRBV4-3 to TRBJ2-7, with D maybe TRBD1 (6 bases). This CDR3 reads CASSRQDRGYEQYF. CDR3 DNA: TGCGCCAGCAGCCGCCAGGACAGAGGTTACGAGCAGTACTTC.